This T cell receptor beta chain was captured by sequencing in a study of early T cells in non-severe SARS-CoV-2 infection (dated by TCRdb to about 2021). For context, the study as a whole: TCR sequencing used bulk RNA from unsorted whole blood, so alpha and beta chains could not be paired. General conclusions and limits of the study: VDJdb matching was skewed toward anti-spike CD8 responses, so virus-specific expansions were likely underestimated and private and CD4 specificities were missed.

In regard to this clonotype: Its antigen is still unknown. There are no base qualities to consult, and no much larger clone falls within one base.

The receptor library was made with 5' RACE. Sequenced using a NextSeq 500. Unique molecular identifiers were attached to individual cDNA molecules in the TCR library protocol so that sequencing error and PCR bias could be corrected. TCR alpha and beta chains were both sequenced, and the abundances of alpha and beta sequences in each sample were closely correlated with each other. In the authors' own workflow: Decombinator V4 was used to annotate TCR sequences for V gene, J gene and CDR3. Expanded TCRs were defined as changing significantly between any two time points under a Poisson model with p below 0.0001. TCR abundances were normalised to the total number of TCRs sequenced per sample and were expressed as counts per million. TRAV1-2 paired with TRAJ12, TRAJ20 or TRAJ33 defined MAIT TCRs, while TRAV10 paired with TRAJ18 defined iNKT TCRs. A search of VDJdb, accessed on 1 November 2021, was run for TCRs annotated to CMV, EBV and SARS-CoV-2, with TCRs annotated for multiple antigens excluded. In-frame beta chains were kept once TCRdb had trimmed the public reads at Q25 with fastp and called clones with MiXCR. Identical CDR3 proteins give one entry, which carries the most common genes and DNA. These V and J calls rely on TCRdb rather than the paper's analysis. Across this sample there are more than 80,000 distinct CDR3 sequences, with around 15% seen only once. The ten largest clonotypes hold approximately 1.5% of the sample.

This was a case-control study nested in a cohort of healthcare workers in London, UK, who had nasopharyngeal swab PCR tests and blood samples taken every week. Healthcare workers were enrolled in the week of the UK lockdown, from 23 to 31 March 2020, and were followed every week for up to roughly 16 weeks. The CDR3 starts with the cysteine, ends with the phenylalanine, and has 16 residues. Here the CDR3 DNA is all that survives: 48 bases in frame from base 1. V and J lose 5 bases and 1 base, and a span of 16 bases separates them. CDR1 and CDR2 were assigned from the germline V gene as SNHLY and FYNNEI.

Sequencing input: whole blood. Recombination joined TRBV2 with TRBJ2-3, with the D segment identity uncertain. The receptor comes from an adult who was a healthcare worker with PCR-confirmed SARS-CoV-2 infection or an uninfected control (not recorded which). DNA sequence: TGTGCCAGCAGTCAGCCCCGGGTTCGGGGCACAGATACGCAGTATTTT. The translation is CASSQPRVRGTDTQYF.